The clone carrying this TCR beta chain was seen many times. Its specificity is not known. The authors made cDNA by 5'RACE with 10-nucleotide random UMIs. In every sequencing run, more than 170 million TCR-beta sequences were generated from 15-18 subjects. TCRdb reprocessed the 5' RACE reads with MiXCR, giving one entry per CDR3 protein. There are about 44,000 distinct CDR3 sequences in the sample; around a fifth occur only once, and less than 5% lies in the top ten. These data come from a study of neurological immune-mediated disorders. Study-level results: No CDR3 amino acid sequences were shared by expanded clones across subjects, suggesting private repertoires in all groups.

This sample's time point: technical triplicate 3. Source material was 2 million unsorted PBMCs, stored at -80 °C in RNAlater. The CDR3 has 19 residues. J lost 2 bases, V lost 0 bases, and 13 bases had no gene match. Germline V gene sequence: CDR1 SGHVS, CDR2 FQNEAQ. The source material was PBMCs. This receptor was identified in a man between 60 and 75 years old with HTLV-1-associated myelopathy (HAM/TSP). The chain employs TRBV7-8 and TRBJ2-1; 7 nucleotides align to TRBD2. The CDR3: CASSLAPAGISGAYNEQFF. CDR3 sequence (DNA): TGTGCCAGCAGCTTAGCGCCAGCGGGGATATCCGGCGCCTACAATGAGCAGTTCTTC.